These 13 T cell receptor beta chains were all obtained from the same sample, sequenced in a study of cytomegalovirus exposure and HLA in healthy donors (TCRdb year 2017). Receptors were amplified or captured by the immunoSEQ multiplex PCR assay. The multiplex PCR relied on a mix of 60 forward primers for TCR Vbeta segments and 13 reverse primers for TCR Jbeta segments. What TCRdb holds here is the immuneACCESS table cut down to in-frame rearrangements. Part of the clones is not present; checked against another copy, under half of the missing clones reflect an unresolved V gene, and the others are unexplained. The sample table holds 75,000 to 100,000 clones, of which approximately 80% were seen once. Over 15% of the sample lies in the top ten. Sequencing was performed on PBMCs. These receptors came from a man in his sixties in good health and CMV-seropositive.

The chain uses TRBV6-1 and TRBJ2-7, with no clear D. From germline, CDR1 is MNHNS and CDR2 SASEGT. The CDR3 length is 14 residues. V lost 0 bases, J lost 6 bases, and 12 bases lay in between. CDR3 region: CASSEAIGRSEQYF. CDR3 in DNA: TGTGCCAGCAGTGAAGCGATTGGCAGATCCGAGCAGTACTTC.

This rearrangement joins TRBV5-4 to TRBJ1-2; TRBD1 might be the D (5 bases). This CDR3 comprises 15 residues. Trimming pared 0 bases from V and 5 bases from J, leaving 14 bases between. Germline lookup yields CDR1 SGHNT and CDR2 YYREEE (reference sequence). The CDR3 reads CASSLVTAKGYGYTF. CDR3 DNA sequence: TGTGCCAGCAGCTTGGTCACAGCCAAGGGGTATGGCTACACCTTC.

This chain uses TRBV15 with TRBJ2-5; TRBD1 aligns across 7 bases. CDR3 length: 13 residues. The germline V gene encodes CDR1 LNHNV and CDR2 YYDKDF (reference sequence). The V segment lost 5 bases and the J segment 2 bases; nucleotides outside the gene matches: 2. As DNA, the CDR3 is TGTGCCACCAGCCGGGACAGTCAAGAGACCCAGTACTTC. Translation gives CATSRDSQETQYF.

The V call is TRBV6-6, the J call TRBJ2-1; 9 bases align to TRBD1. Trimming removed 4 bases from V and 8 bases from J; junction bases left unmatched: 3. Germline values: CDR1 MNHNY, CDR2 SVGAGI (reference sequence). CDR3 length equals 13 residues. The CDR3, as DNA: TGTGCCAGCAGTTTTACAGGGGGCTATGAGCAGTTCTTC. The encoded protein is CASSFTGGYEQFF.

The genes are TRBV5-8 and TRBJ2-3; 7 positions agree with TRBD1. This CDR3 is built from 15 residues. The trim removed 5 bases at V and 9 bases at J, leaving 15 bases unmatched. Germline V lookup: CDR1 SGHTS, CDR2 YDEGEE. CDR3 amino acids: CASRRTRGQSGTQYF. DNA of the CDR3: TGTGCCAGCAGACGGACAAGGGGGCAATCGGGCACGCAGTATTTT.

DNA for the CDR3: TGTGCCAGTAGTTTCGGGAGGGGGAACTATGGCTACACCTTC. Residues: CASSFGRGNYGYTF. The chain combines TRBV19 with TRBJ1-2; D perhaps matches TRBD1 (6 bases). The V and J ends lost 5 bases and 2 bases respectively, with 12 bases between them. The germline CDR1 and CDR2 sequences are LNHDA and SQIVND (reference sequence). The CDR3 has 14 amino acids.

The chain employs TRBV28 and TRBJ2-7; no firm D call. This CDR3 is built from 12 residues. V was cut by 7 bases and J by 0 bases, with 7 bases left in between. Looked up from germline, CDR1 is MDHEN and CDR2 is SYDVKM. Here the CDR3 reads CASKSSSYEQYF. CDR3 DNA: TGTGCCAGCAAATCGAGCTCCTACGAGCAGTACTTC.

This chain uses TRBV7-2 with TRBJ2-7; 8 bases are shared with TRBD1. The J segment lost 2 bases and the V segment lost 4 bases, leaving 1 base of the junction unmatched. The CDR3 runs 13 residues. In germline, CDR1 is SGHTA, CDR2 FQGNSA. The CDR3 region is CASSYRGTYEQYF. In DNA, the CDR3 is TGTGCCAGCAGCTACAGGGGGACCTACGAGCAGTACTTC.

This rearrangement joins TRBV9 to TRBJ1-2; 7 bases map to TRBD1. J gave up 6 bases and V 3 bases, and 11 bases lay outside the gene matches. The CDR3 runs to 15 residues. From germline, CDR1 is SGDLS and CDR2 YYNGEE. CDR3 bases: TGTGCCAGCAGCGCCGACGGGACAGCTTATGATGGCTACACCTTC. Translating it yields CASSADGTAYDGYTF.

The rearrangement links TRBV7-2 to TRBJ1-4; D might be TRBD1 (5 bases). CDR3 length equals 13 residues. Germline CDR1 is SGHTA and CDR2 is FQGNSA. V was shortened by 1 base and J by 7 bases, with 7 bases between the two germline ends. The chain's CDR3 is CASSLGQIEKLFF. The CDR3 DNA follows: TGTGCCAGCAGCTTAGGACAGATTGAAAAACTGTTTTTT.

The chain joins TRBV30 to TRBJ1-2, with TRBD1 as a possible D gene (5 bases). Germline lookup yields CDR1 GTSNPN and CDR2 SVGIG (reference sequence). Trimming took off 2 bases at V and 0 bases at J, with 13 bases between the two ends. The CDR3 loop spans 15 amino acids. The CDR3 bases are TGTGCCTGGAGTCGGCAGGGACTTGCTAACTATGGCTACACCTTC. Residues: CAWSRQGLANYGYTF.

The chain uses TRBV19 and TRBJ1-3, with TRBD1 identical over 8 bases. Germline V CDR1 and CDR2: LNHDA, SQIVND (reference sequence). The CDR3 is 20 residues long. With V trimmed by 4 bases and J by 1 base, 18 bases remained unmatched. CDR3 region: CASSKGQVGNPVLSGNTIYF. CDR3 nucleotides: TGTGCCAGTAGTAAGGGACAGGTTGGAAACCCCGTCTTATCTGGAAACACCATATATTTT.

CDR3 in amino acids: CASSSGQGNNSPLHF. The CDR3, as DNA: TGCGCCAGCAGCTCGGGACAGGGAAATAATTCACCCCTCCACTTT. The J gene is TRBJ1-6, the V gene TRBV5-1, with 9 positions matching TRBD1. Trimming took 3 bases from V and 5 from J; bases not matched to a gene: 3. CDR1 and CDR2 (germline): SGHRS, YFSETQ. The CDR3 runs 15 residues.